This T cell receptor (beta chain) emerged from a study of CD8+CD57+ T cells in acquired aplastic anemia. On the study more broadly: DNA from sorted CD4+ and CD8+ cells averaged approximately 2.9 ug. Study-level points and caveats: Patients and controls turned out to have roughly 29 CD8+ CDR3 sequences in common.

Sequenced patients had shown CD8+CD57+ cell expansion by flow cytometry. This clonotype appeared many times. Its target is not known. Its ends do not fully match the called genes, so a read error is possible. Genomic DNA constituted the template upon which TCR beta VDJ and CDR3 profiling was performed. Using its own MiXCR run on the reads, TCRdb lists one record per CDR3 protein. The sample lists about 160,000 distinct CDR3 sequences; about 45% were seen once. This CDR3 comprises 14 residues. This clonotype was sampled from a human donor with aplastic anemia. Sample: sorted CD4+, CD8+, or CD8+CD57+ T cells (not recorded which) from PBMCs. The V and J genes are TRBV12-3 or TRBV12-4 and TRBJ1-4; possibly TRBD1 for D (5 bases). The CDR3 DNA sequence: TGTGCCAGCCGTTTTGGGGGGAGAAGGGAAAAACTGTTTTTT. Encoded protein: CASRFGGRREKLFF.